The subject of this entry is one TCR beta chain. No cognate antigen has been identified for it. Base qualities are not provided; no much larger clone lies one nucleotide away. The study was a case-control design nested within a healthcare worker cohort in London, UK, with weekly nasopharyngeal swab PCR tests and blood sampling. Between 23 and 31 March 2020, the week of the UK lockdown, healthcare workers were enrolled and then followed up weekly for as long as 16 weeks. Spanning cysteine to phenylalanine, the CDR3 consists of 12 amino acids. Only the CDR3 part of the read is kept: 36 bases, read in frame from the first base. V and J lose 3 bases and 1 base, and a span of 7 bases separates them. Per the germline V gene (reference sequence), GTSNPN is the CDR1 and SVGIG is the CDR2. The data originate from a study of early T cells in non-severe SARS-CoV-2 infection (dated by TCRdb to the early 2020s). Concerning the study at large: Bulk RNA from unsorted whole blood was used for TCR sequencing, so alpha and beta chains could not be paired.

Library construction relied on 5' RACE. The sequencing machine was a NextSeq 500. Unique molecular identifiers were attached to individual cDNA molecules in the TCR library protocol so that sequencing error and PCR bias could be corrected. Both TCR alpha and beta chains were sequenced, and tight co-correlation was observed between alpha and beta sequence abundances in each sample. Per the original workflow: Decombinator V4 was used to annotate the V gene, J gene and CDR3 of the TCR sequences. TCRs were defined as expanded if a significant change between any two time points was detected under a Poisson model with p below 0.0001. TCR abundances were normalised to the total number of TCRs sequenced per sample and expressed as counts per million. MAIT TCRs were defined by TRAV1-2 paired with TRAJ12, TRAJ20 or TRAJ33, and iNKT TCRs by TRAV10 paired with TRAJ18. VDJdb, accessed 1 November 2021, was searched for CMV, EBV and SARS-CoV-2 annotated TCRs, excluding TCRs annotated for multiple antigens. TCRdb trimmed public reads at Q25 via fastp, called clones via MiXCR and kept in-frame beta chains. Every CDR3 protein is listed once, alongside the most common genes and DNA of its rows. TCRdb, not the original authors, processed these V and J calls. The table for this sample lists 85,000 to 100,000 distinct CDR3 sequences; 16% of them were counted only once. The ten most abundant clones make up around 1.3% of the sample.

The study at large found these results: VDJdb matching was skewed toward anti-spike CD8 responses and likely underestimated virus-specific expansions by missing private and CD4 specificities.

The source material was whole blood. The origin of this receptor is an adult who was a healthcare worker with PCR-confirmed SARS-CoV-2 infection or an uninfected control (not recorded which). The chain is made from TRBV30 and TRBJ2-7, with the D gene not confidently named. The CDR3 amino acid sequence is: CAWRVDSYEQYF. The DNA reads as follows: TGTGCCTGGAGAGTAGATTCCTACGAGCAGTACTTC.